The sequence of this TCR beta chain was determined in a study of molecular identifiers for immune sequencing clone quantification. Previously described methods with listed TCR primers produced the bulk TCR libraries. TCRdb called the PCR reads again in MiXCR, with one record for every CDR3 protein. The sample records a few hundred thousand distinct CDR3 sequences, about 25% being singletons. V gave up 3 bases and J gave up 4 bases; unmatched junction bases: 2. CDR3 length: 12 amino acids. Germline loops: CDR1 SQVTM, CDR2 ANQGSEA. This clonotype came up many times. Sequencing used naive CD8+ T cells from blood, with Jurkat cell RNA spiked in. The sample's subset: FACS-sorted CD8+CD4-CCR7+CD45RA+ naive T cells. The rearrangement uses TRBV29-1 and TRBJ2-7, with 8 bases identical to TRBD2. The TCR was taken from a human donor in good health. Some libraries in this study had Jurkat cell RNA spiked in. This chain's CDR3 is CSVEGGRYEQYF. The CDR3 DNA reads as TGCAGCGTTGAGGGCGGGAGGTACGAGCAGTACTTC.